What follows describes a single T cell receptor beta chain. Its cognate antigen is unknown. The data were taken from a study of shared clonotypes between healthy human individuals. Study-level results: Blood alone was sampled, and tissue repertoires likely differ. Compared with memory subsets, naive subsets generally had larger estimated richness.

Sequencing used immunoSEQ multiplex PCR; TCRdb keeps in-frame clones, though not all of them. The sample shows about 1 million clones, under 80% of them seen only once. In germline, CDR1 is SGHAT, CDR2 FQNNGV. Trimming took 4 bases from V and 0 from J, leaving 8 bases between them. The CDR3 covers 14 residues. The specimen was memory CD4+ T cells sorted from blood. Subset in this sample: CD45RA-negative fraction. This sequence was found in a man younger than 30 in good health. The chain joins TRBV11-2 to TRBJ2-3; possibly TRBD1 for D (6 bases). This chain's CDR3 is CASSSGQSTDTQYF. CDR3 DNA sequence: TGTGCCAGCAGCTCAGGACAGAGCACAGATACGCAGTATTTT.